This T cell receptor (beta chain) was profiled in a study of T-cell reconstitution after alpha-beta-depleted transplantation in children. Findings and caveats of the study: Fresh T-cell production supplied most of the T-cell counts and diversity seen one year after transplant. TCRbeta diversity was high at day 60 in some patients (a result of surviving recipient T cells and thymic progenitors). In patients about two months after transplant, alpha-beta T cells reportedly arose from several hundred expanded graft clones.

V lost 1 base and J lost 7, with 14 bases in between. This CDR3 has 15 amino acids. CDR1 SEHNR and CDR2 FQNEAQ come from the germline V gene (reference sequence). A TCRbeta library incorporating unique molecular identifiers was prepared. One entry per CDR3 protein results from TCRdb running MiXCR on the PCR reads. Of around 300,000 distinct CDR3 sequences in the sample, over 7% are singletons; the top ten hold 9.1%. This clonotype was picked up many times. Antigen unknown. The J gene is TRBJ1-5, the V gene TRBV7-9, with a tentative D call TRBD1 (6 bases). The material was peripheral blood, obtained 360 days after TCRalphabeta/CD19-depleted stem cell transplant. The TCR sequence derives from a female patient aged 2-15 years who had a stem cell transplant for Fanconi anemia, so the T cells may come from the graft donor. For the CDR3, the DNA is TGTGCCAGCAGCTTAGATGGGACTAGGGGGCAGCCCCAGCATTTT. Residues: CASSLDGTRGQPQHF. The variable domain in full, with the rest retrieved from reference TRBV7-9 and TRBJ1-5, is DTGVSQNPRHKITKRGQNVTFRCDPISEHNRLYWYRQTLGQGPEFLTYFQNEAQLEKSRLLSDRFSAERPKGSFSTLEIQRTEQGDSAMYLCASSLDGTRGQPQHFGDGTRLSIL.